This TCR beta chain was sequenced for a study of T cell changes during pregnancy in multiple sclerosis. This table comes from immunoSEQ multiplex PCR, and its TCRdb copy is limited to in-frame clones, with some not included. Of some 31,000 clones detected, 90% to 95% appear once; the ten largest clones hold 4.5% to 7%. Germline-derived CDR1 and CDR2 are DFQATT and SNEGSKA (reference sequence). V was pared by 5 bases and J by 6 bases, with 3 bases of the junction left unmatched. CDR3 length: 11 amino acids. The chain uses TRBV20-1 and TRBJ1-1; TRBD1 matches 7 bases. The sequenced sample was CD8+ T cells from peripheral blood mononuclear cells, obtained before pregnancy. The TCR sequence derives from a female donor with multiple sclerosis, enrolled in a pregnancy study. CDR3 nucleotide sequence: TGCAGTGCTGTCACAGGGGCTGAAGCTTTCTTT. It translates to CSAVTGAEAFF.